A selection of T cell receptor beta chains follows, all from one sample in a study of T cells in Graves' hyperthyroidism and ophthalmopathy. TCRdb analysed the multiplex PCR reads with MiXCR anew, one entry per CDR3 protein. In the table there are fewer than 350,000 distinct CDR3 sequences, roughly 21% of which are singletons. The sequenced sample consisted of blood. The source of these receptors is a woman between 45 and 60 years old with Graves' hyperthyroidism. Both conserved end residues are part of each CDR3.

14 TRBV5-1 CASSFGGNNEKLFF
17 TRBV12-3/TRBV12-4 CASRSQGGAGSYNEQFF
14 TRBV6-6 CASSYAGRNTEAFF
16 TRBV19 CASSKSPGQGKGEQYF
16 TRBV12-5 CASGLGTSVTADTQYF
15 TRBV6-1 CASSSRTGGDTEAFF
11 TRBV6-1 CANRRGYEQYF
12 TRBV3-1 CASRLGAGELFF
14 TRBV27 CASRTLGGYTEAFF
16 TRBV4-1 CASSQVRDRANYGYTF
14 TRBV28 CASRETSGTYDQYF
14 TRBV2 CASSEGHRNQPQHF
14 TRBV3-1 CASSPDSASYEQYF
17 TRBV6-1 CASSSARGIRDPGELFF
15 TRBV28 CASSAERGQSQPQHF
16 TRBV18 CASSPRDPLSDQPQHF
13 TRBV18 CASSPGVGETQYF
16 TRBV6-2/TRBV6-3 CASSPPRGYQLYGYTF
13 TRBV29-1 CSVEEGVWTEAFF
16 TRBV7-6 CASSKRAPQGSETQYF
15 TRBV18 CASSPPSGGHNEQFF
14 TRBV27 CASSLSRAVDEQFF
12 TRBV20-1 CRVAGGGDTQYF
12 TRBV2 CATRRGNEKLFF
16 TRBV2 CASSEVMGSVYNEQFF
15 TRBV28 CASSLTGTGTYEQYF
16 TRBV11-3 CASSESGGQVTGELFF
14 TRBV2 CASSLRGNNSPLHF
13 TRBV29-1 CSVLLLSKNIQYF
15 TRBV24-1 CATSAGTASHYGYTF
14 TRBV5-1 CASSFTGMGTEAFF
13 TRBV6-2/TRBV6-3 CASSGTVTYGYTF
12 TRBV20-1 CSGGRGFYEQYF
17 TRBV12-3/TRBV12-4 CASSLGIRGQRTDTQYF
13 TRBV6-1 CASSTAPGYEQYF
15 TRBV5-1 CASSLTGLSGNTIYF
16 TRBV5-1 CASSFLGQASTDTQYF
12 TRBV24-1 CATSESDYGYTF
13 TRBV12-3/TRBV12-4 CASSFIASGEQYF
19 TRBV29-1 CSVKFVIAGEALSTDTQYF
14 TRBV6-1 CASRESGQGYGYTF
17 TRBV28 CASSPLQGYEQTNEQFF
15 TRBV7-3 CASSPRRGYNETQYF
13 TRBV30 CAWSVLGPGEQYF
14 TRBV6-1 CASSPWTSTYEQYF
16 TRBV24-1 CATSGARSGGADTQYF
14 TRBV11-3 CASSQTGLMETQYF
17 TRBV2 CASSDSLAGARSGELFF
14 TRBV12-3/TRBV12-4 CASRSTAGTDTQYF
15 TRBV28 CASSSPSGWTGELFF
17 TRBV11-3 CASSLDPSGRAGDTQYF
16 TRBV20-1 CSARDSQRGGNQPQHF
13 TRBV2 CASTLTGYYGYTF